Listed below are T cell receptor beta chains from one sample, sequenced in a study of T-cell reconstitution after alpha-beta-depleted transplantation in children. TCRdb reanalysed the PCR reads using MiXCR and keeps one entry per CDR3 protein. The table shows a few hundred thousand distinct CDR3 sequences, with 9.7% occurring only once. Material: PBMCs from the stem cell graft donor, obtained from the stem cell graft. These receptors all stem from a human donor who donated a stem cell graft to a child with SCID. Both conserved end residues are part of each CDR3. The D gene is left open where the match is weak. Some rows have no size entry. The others give once, few or many, or a class for an expanded clone.

v_call: TRBV5-6; j_call: TRBJ2-1; d_call: TRBD2; clone_size: many; cdr3_nt: TGTGCCAGCAGCTCAGGACTAGCCAATGAGCAGTTCTTC; cdr3_aa: CASSSGLANEQFF
v_call: TRBV5-1; j_call: TRBJ2-7; d_call: .; clone_size: many; cdr3_nt: TGCGCCAGCAGCCAAAACGCTGCTTACGAGCAGTACTTC; cdr3_aa: CASSQNAAYEQYF
v_call: TRBV5-6; j_call: TRBJ2-7; d_call: TRBD1; clone_size: many; cdr3_nt: TGTGCCAGCAGCTTGCGGACAGGAAGCTCCTACGAGCAGTACTTC; cdr3_aa: CASSLRTGSSYEQYF
v_call: TRBV7-8; j_call: TRBJ2-1; d_call: TRBD2; clone_size: many; cdr3_nt: TGTGCCAGCAGCTTAGGGGCTAGCGGGGTTCCTGAGCAGTTCTTC; cdr3_aa: CASSLGASGVPEQFF
v_call: TRBV5-1; j_call: TRBJ2-7; d_call: TRBD1; clone_size: many; cdr3_nt: TGCGCCAGCAGCCAGGGACAGGTCTACGAGCAGTACTTC; cdr3_aa: CASSQGQVYEQYF
v_call: TRBV5-1; j_call: TRBJ1-1; d_call: .; clone_size: many; cdr3_nt: TGCGCCAGCAGCTTGGGAGGGACGGCCCCGGAGGGTGAAGCTTTCTTT; cdr3_aa: CASSLGGTAPEGEAFF
v_call: TRBV3-1; j_call: TRBJ2-7; d_call: .; clone_size: many; cdr3_nt: TGTGCCAGCAGCCGGCTATCCGGCTACGAGCAGTACTTC; cdr3_aa: CASSRLSGYEQYF
v_call: TRBV7-6; j_call: TRBJ1-5; d_call: .; clone_size: many; cdr3_nt: TGTGCCAGCAGCTTAGCGCGAACCCCCGCGAGCAATCAGCCCCAGCATTTT; cdr3_aa: CASSLARTPASNQPQHF
v_call: TRBV20-1; j_call: TRBJ2-2; d_call: .; clone_size: .; cdr3_nt: TGCAGTGCTAGTCGCTCGAGACTACAAACCGGGGAGCTGTTTTTT; cdr3_aa: CSASRSRLQTGELFF
v_call: TRBV20-1; j_call: TRBJ2-4; d_call: .; clone_size: many; cdr3_nt: TGCAGTGCTAGAGAGTCGGGGGTTGAAAACATTCAGTACTTC; cdr3_aa: CSARESGVENIQYF
v_call: TRBV5-1; j_call: TRBJ1-5; d_call: TRBD1; clone_size: many; cdr3_nt: TGCGCCAGCAGACCGACAGGGAGGTTGGATCAGCCCCAGCATTTT; cdr3_aa: CASRPTGRLDQPQHF
v_call: TRBV25-1; j_call: TRBJ2-1; d_call: TRBD2; clone_size: many; cdr3_nt: TGTGCCAGCAGTGTAGCGGGTTCCTACAATGAGCAGTTCTTC; cdr3_aa: CASSVAGSYNEQFF
v_call: TRBV9; j_call: TRBJ2-3; d_call: TRBD2; clone_size: few; cdr3_nt: TGTGCCAGCAGCGTGGGGCGGGGGGGCCAGGTGACGGATACGCAGTATTTT; cdr3_aa: CASSVGRGGQVTDTQYF
v_call: TRBV6-5; j_call: TRBJ1-6; d_call: TRBD1; clone_size: many; cdr3_nt: TGTGCCAGCAGTTACTCCTCACAGGGGAAATCACCCCTCCACTTT; cdr3_aa: CASSYSSQGKSPLHF
v_call: TRBV20-1; j_call: TRBJ2-3; d_call: TRBD2; clone_size: many; cdr3_nt: TGCAGTGCTAGAGATTTTACTAGCGGCACAGATACGCAGTATTTT; cdr3_aa: CSARDFTSGTDTQYF
v_call: TRBV5-1; j_call: TRBJ2-5; d_call: .; clone_size: many; cdr3_nt: TGCGCCAGCAGCATTACAGGGTTCCAAGAGACCCAGTACTTC; cdr3_aa: CASSITGFQETQYF
v_call: TRBV7-9; j_call: TRBJ2-3; d_call: TRBD2; clone_size: many; cdr3_nt: TGTGCCAGCAGCCGCGGGGGGGCCGCAGATACGCAGTATTTT; cdr3_aa: CASSRGGAADTQYF
v_call: TRBV4-2; j_call: TRBJ1-2; d_call: TRBD1; clone_size: many; cdr3_nt: TGTGCCAGCAGCCACCCTGGGGCCACAGGGGACTATGGCTACACCTTC; cdr3_aa: CASSHPGATGDYGYTF
v_call: TRBV12-3/TRBV12-4; j_call: TRBJ1-6; d_call: TRBD1; clone_size: .; cdr3_nt: TGTGCCAGCACCTCAAGGAAGACAGGGGGCTCCGTGCATTCAACCCTCCACTTT; cdr3_aa: CASTSRKTGGSVHSTLHF
v_call: TRBV6-1; j_call: TRBJ1-5; d_call: .; clone_size: many; cdr3_nt: TGTGCCAGCAGTGAAGCGGGCAATCAGCCCCAGCATTTT; cdr3_aa: CASSEAGNQPQHF
v_call: TRBV30; j_call: TRBJ2-5; d_call: .; clone_size: many; cdr3_nt: TGTGCCTGGAGTGAGGTCCGAGTGGCGACCCAGTACTTC; cdr3_aa: CAWSEVRVATQYF
v_call: TRBV5-1; j_call: TRBJ2-5; d_call: .; clone_size: many; cdr3_nt: TGCGCCAGCAGCTCAGGTTGGACAGACTTTCCCACAGAGACCCAGTACTTC; cdr3_aa: CASSSGWTDFPTETQYF
v_call: TRBV5-1; j_call: TRBJ2-1; d_call: .; clone_size: many; cdr3_nt: TGCGCCAGCAGCTTGGGGCTCTTAGCCCGGACTTACAATGAGCAGTTCTTC; cdr3_aa: CASSLGLLARTYNEQFF
v_call: TRBV4-2; j_call: TRBJ2-7; d_call: .; clone_size: .; cdr3_nt: TGTGCCAGCGGGCCCAGGCTCGTCTCCTACGAGCAGTACTTC; cdr3_aa: CASGPRLVSYEQYF
v_call: TRBV6-6; j_call: TRBJ2-5; d_call: .; clone_size: few; cdr3_nt: TGTGCCAGCAGCGGCGGGGAGGAAGAGACCCAGTACTTC; cdr3_aa: CASSGGEEETQYF
v_call: TRBV2; j_call: TRBJ1-2; d_call: .; clone_size: many; cdr3_nt: TGTGCCAGCAGTGAAGGTCCCTATGGCTACACCTTC; cdr3_aa: CASSEGPYGYTF
v_call: TRBV5-1; j_call: TRBJ1-1; d_call: TRBD1; clone_size: many; cdr3_nt: TGCGCCAGCAGCTCCCAACCCTTTGACAGGGGACTACGGATGACCCTTGAAGCTTTCTTT; cdr3_aa: CASSSQPFDRGLRMTLEAFF
v_call: TRBV6-2/TRBV6-3; j_call: TRBJ2-7; d_call: TRBD1; clone_size: many; cdr3_nt: TGTGCCAGCAGCCGGGACAGGTCGCATCTCTACGAGCAGTACTTC; cdr3_aa: CASSRDRSHLYEQYF
v_call: TRBV28; j_call: TRBJ2-7; d_call: .; clone_size: many; cdr3_nt: TGTGCCAGCACTAATAGCGGTAGCTCCTACGAGCAGTACTTC; cdr3_aa: CASTNSGSSYEQYF
v_call: TRBV15; j_call: TRBJ1-4; d_call: .; clone_size: many; cdr3_nt: TGTGCCACCAGCAGAGATACGATGGTGGTTGGGGAAAAACTGTTTTTT; cdr3_aa: CATSRDTMVVGEKLFF
v_call: TRBV5-5; j_call: TRBJ1-1; d_call: .; clone_size: many; cdr3_nt: TGTGCCAGCAGCTACAACACCGAGGGAGCTTTCTTT; cdr3_aa: CASSYNTEGAFF
v_call: TRBV20-1; j_call: TRBJ2-1; d_call: .; clone_size: many; cdr3_nt: TGCAGTGCCACCCCCAGGGGCCGACAATACAATGAGCAGTTCTTC; cdr3_aa: CSATPRGRQYNEQFF
v_call: TRBV13; j_call: TRBJ2-3; d_call: .; clone_size: many; cdr3_nt: TGTGCCAGCAGCTTAGAGTCCACAGATACGCAGTATTTT; cdr3_aa: CASSLESTDTQYF
v_call: TRBV28; j_call: TRBJ1-4; d_call: .; clone_size: many; cdr3_nt: TGTGCCAGCAGCCCAAAGACAAGACTTAATGAAAAACTGTTTTTT; cdr3_aa: CASSPKTRLNEKLFF
v_call: TRBV27; j_call: TRBJ2-1; d_call: TRBD1; clone_size: many; cdr3_nt: TGTGCCAGCAGTAAGCAGGGGGCTCCGTACAATGAGCAGTTCTTC; cdr3_aa: CASSKQGAPYNEQFF
v_call: TRBV15; j_call: TRBJ2-1; d_call: .; clone_size: .; cdr3_nt: TGTGCCACCAGCAGAGATTTACAGACTAGAATATCGAGAAATGAGCAGTTCTTC; cdr3_aa: CATSRDLQTRISRNEQFF
v_call: TRBV27; j_call: TRBJ1-2; d_call: .; clone_size: many; cdr3_nt: TGTGCCAGCAGTTGGGGAGCTTCGGGTGGCTACACCTTC; cdr3_aa: CASSWGASGGYTF
v_call: TRBV5-1; j_call: TRBJ2-7; d_call: .; clone_size: few; cdr3_nt: TGCGCCAGCAGCTTGGAGAGTCTCGGAGGGCAGTACTTC; cdr3_aa: CASSLESLGGQYF
v_call: TRBV5-1; j_call: TRBJ2-7; d_call: TRBD1; clone_size: .; cdr3_nt: TGCGCCAGCAGCTGGAACAGGGGTCCCTACGAGCAGTACTTC; cdr3_aa: CASSWNRGPYEQYF
v_call: TRBV7-2; j_call: TRBJ2-1; d_call: .; clone_size: many; cdr3_nt: TGTGCCAGCAGCATAGGACCGCCCAATGAGCAGTTCTTC; cdr3_aa: CASSIGPPNEQFF
v_call: TRBV12-3/TRBV12-4; j_call: TRBJ1-2; d_call: .; clone_size: many; cdr3_nt: TGTGCCAGCAGTTTAGGGACCCCGGTGGACGGCTACACCTTC; cdr3_aa: CASSLGTPVDGYTF
v_call: TRBV12-3/TRBV12-4; j_call: TRBJ1-1; d_call: .; clone_size: many; cdr3_nt: TGTGCCAGCAGTCGGGACCTGGTGACTGAAGCTTTCTTT; cdr3_aa: CASSRDLVTEAFF
v_call: TRBV20-1; j_call: TRBJ1-2; d_call: .; clone_size: many; cdr3_nt: TGCAGTGCGGCCGGGACCAATAACTATGGCTACACCTTC; cdr3_aa: CSAAGTNNYGYTF
v_call: TRBV6-1; j_call: TRBJ1-4; d_call: TRBD1; clone_size: many; cdr3_nt: TGTGCCAGCAGCCGACAGGGGGCGAGTGAAAAACTGTTTTTT; cdr3_aa: CASSRQGASEKLFF
v_call: TRBV5-1; j_call: TRBJ2-1; d_call: TRBD2; clone_size: many; cdr3_nt: TGCGCCAGCAGCGCCCCTCACGGGGGGGTAAACAATGAGCAGTTCTTC; cdr3_aa: CASSAPHGGVNNEQFF
v_call: TRBV7-9; j_call: TRBJ1-1; d_call: .; clone_size: many; cdr3_nt: TGTGCCAGCAGCCGGACGATAGGGACTGAAGCTTTCTTT; cdr3_aa: CASSRTIGTEAFF
v_call: TRBV15; j_call: TRBJ2-1; d_call: .; clone_size: few; cdr3_nt: TGTGCCACCAGCAGAGAGCCGATGAGGACAGAGGGCTCCTACAATGAGCAGTTCTTC; cdr3_aa: CATSREPMRTEGSYNEQFF
v_call: TRBV12-3/TRBV12-4; j_call: TRBJ2-3; d_call: .; clone_size: .; cdr3_nt: TGTGCCAGCAGTTTCGATTGGCATACGCAGTATTTT; cdr3_aa: CASSFDWHTQYF
v_call: TRBV20-1; j_call: TRBJ2-7; d_call: TRBD1; clone_size: many; cdr3_nt: TGCAGTGCTACTTCCGGGACAGGGGGTTTCACGGGGAGGGACGAGCAGTACTTC; cdr3_aa: CSATSGTGGFTGRDEQYF
v_call: TRBV29-1; j_call: TRBJ1-2; d_call: TRBD1; clone_size: .; cdr3_nt: TGCAGCGAGAGGGACAGGGCAGACTATGGCTACACCTTC; cdr3_aa: CSERDRADYGYTF
v_call: TRBV20-1; j_call: TRBJ1-3; d_call: .; clone_size: many; cdr3_nt: TGCAGTCCTAGGGGAGGGCGGCAGTCTGGAAACACCATATATTTT; cdr3_aa: CSPRGGRQSGNTIYF
v_call: TRBV4-2; j_call: TRBJ2-2; d_call: .; clone_size: many; cdr3_nt: TGTGCCAGCAGCCAGCGCAGGGACGCGAACACCGGGGAGCTGTTTTTT; cdr3_aa: CASSQRRDANTGELFF
v_call: TRBV7-9; j_call: TRBJ1-2; d_call: .; clone_size: many; cdr3_nt: TGTGCCAGCAGCTCCCAGAGCGGGTTATTTGGCTACACCTTC; cdr3_aa: CASSSQSGLFGYTF
v_call: TRBV7-8; j_call: TRBJ1-6; d_call: .; clone_size: many; cdr3_nt: TGTGCCAGCAGCTTTCCCCCCTGGATACCTCGGACCTATAATTCACCCCTCCACTTT; cdr3_aa: CASSFPPWIPRTYNSPLHF
v_call: TRBV15; j_call: TRBJ1-2; d_call: .; clone_size: many; cdr3_nt: TGTGCCACCAGCAACCTGGGACATTCGGCGGGCTACACCTTC; cdr3_aa: CATSNLGHSAGYTF
v_call: TRBV5-1; j_call: TRBJ1-1; d_call: .; clone_size: many; cdr3_nt: TGCGCCAGCACCCCGGGACGAAGGAACACTGAAGCTTTCTTT; cdr3_aa: CASTPGRRNTEAFF
v_call: TRBV20-1; j_call: TRBJ1-2; d_call: .; clone_size: many; cdr3_nt: TGCAGTGCTAGAGAAACGGACAGCTACCGAGGTGGCTACACCTTC; cdr3_aa: CSARETDSYRGGYTF
v_call: TRBV2; j_call: TRBJ2-1; d_call: .; clone_size: few; cdr3_nt: TGTGCCAGCTCCCCGGCTAGCGTCTACAATGAGCAGTTCTTC; cdr3_aa: CASSPASVYNEQFF
v_call: TRBV7-9; j_call: TRBJ2-3; d_call: .; clone_size: .; cdr3_nt: TGTGCCAGCAGCCGAATCGTGGACACAGATACGCAGTATTTT; cdr3_aa: CASSRIVDTDTQYF
v_call: TRBV5-5; j_call: TRBJ2-3; d_call: TRBD2; clone_size: many; cdr3_nt: TGTGCCAGCAGCCCGAGGGTACAGCGGGGGAGCACAGATACGCAGTATTTT; cdr3_aa: CASSPRVQRGSTDTQYF